This T cell receptor beta chain was documented in a study of radiation and T cells in renal cell carcinoma. Regarding the study as a whole: Intratumoral heterogeneity was not captured in these roughly 0.96 g regions. Irradiated tumors held more dominant CDR3 motifs than control tumors. Top 100 clonotypes averaged about 50% in irradiated versus about 40% in nephrectomy-only tumors.

In regard to this clone: Its antigen is currently unknown.

Method: immunoSEQ multiplex PCR; TCRdb's copy keeps in-frame clones and lacks some. Of 18,000 or so clones listed, roughly three fifths are singletons. Treatment described: treatment-naive control, cytoreductive nephrectomy. Sequenced control tumors were from 11 males and a handful of females, median age roughly 50. V lost 8 bases, J lost 4 bases, and 4 bases stayed unmatched. CDR1 MNHNY and CDR2 SVGAGI come from the germline V gene (reference sequence). The length of the CDR3 is 14 residues. The sequenced sample was tumor tissue, obtained from a patient whose treatment was nephrectomy without radiotherapy. The chain carries TRBV6-6 and TRBJ1-4; 10 bases align to TRBD1. The receptor was derived from a man aged 45-65 years with renal cell carcinoma. The CDR3 spells CASCGTGDNEKLFF. CDR3 nucleotide sequence: TGTGCCAGCTGTGGGACAGGGGATAATGAAAAACTGTTTTTT.